This TCR beta chain was sequenced in a study of OX40 agonist ivuxolimab in advanced cancers. Study-level background: Ivuxolimab, an antibody acting as an agonist of OX40 (CD134), was used to treat patients.

TCRdb keeps only in-frame clones here, not all; method: immunoSEQ multiplex PCR. Altogether 87,000 or so clones are present, approximately 85% being singletons, with the ten largest covering roughly 3.8%. Study-wide points: Some nonresponders additionally presented with little normalized T-cell clonal expansion.

In germline, CDR1 is MDHEN, CDR2 SYDVKM. Trimming removed 6 bases at V and 4 bases at J, with 21 bases between. The CDR3 has 16 residues. As to this clone: Its antigen remains unidentified.

The source of this sequence is an adult with an advanced solid tumor such as melanoma, head and neck, liver or kidney cancer. Sequencing used CD4+ or CD8+ T cells sorted from blood, obtained in a trial of the OX40 agonist ivuxolimab. The chain is built from TRBV28 and TRBJ2-5; tentatively, D is TRBD1 (5 bases). The CDR3 DNA reads as TGTGCCAGCAGCCCCGTCGACAGAACTCGTAGAGAGACCCAGTACTTC. This gives the protein CASSPVDRTRRETQYF.